This T cell receptor (beta chain) was sequenced during a study of T-cell reconstitution after alpha-beta-depleted transplantation in children. Study observations and caveats: The study reportedly traced alpha-beta T cells about two months after transplant to several hundred expanded graft clones. At one year after transplant, newly produced T cells mostly accounted for T-cell counts and diversity. Certain patients had high TCRbeta diversity at day 60, and it came from recipient T cells and thymic progenitors that survived.

Researchers prepared the TCRbeta library using unique molecular identifiers, the study reports. MiXCR, run by TCRdb on the PCR reads, gives a single entry per CDR3 protein. Found here are hundreds of thousands of distinct CDR3 sequences, approximately 13% of them singletons; the top ten hold 2% to 2.5%. V was pared by 4 bases and J by 12 bases, with 9 bases of the junction left unmatched. This CDR3 region has 14 residues. CDR1 is MDHEN, CDR2 SYDVKM, per germline. This clonotype has only a few counts. Its target is not known. This TCR was sampled from a male patient younger than 18 who had a stem cell transplant for acute myeloid leukemia, so the T cells may come from the graft donor. Sequenced material: PBMCs, mostly from graft donor cells, taken 360 days after TCRalphabeta/CD19-depleted stem cell transplant. The chain combines TRBV28 with TRBJ2-6, with 7 bases lining up with TRBD1. Here the CDR3 DNA reads TGTGCCAGCAGTTGGGGACAGCGATTCACCGTCCTGACTTTC. Its translation: CASSWGQRFTVLTF.